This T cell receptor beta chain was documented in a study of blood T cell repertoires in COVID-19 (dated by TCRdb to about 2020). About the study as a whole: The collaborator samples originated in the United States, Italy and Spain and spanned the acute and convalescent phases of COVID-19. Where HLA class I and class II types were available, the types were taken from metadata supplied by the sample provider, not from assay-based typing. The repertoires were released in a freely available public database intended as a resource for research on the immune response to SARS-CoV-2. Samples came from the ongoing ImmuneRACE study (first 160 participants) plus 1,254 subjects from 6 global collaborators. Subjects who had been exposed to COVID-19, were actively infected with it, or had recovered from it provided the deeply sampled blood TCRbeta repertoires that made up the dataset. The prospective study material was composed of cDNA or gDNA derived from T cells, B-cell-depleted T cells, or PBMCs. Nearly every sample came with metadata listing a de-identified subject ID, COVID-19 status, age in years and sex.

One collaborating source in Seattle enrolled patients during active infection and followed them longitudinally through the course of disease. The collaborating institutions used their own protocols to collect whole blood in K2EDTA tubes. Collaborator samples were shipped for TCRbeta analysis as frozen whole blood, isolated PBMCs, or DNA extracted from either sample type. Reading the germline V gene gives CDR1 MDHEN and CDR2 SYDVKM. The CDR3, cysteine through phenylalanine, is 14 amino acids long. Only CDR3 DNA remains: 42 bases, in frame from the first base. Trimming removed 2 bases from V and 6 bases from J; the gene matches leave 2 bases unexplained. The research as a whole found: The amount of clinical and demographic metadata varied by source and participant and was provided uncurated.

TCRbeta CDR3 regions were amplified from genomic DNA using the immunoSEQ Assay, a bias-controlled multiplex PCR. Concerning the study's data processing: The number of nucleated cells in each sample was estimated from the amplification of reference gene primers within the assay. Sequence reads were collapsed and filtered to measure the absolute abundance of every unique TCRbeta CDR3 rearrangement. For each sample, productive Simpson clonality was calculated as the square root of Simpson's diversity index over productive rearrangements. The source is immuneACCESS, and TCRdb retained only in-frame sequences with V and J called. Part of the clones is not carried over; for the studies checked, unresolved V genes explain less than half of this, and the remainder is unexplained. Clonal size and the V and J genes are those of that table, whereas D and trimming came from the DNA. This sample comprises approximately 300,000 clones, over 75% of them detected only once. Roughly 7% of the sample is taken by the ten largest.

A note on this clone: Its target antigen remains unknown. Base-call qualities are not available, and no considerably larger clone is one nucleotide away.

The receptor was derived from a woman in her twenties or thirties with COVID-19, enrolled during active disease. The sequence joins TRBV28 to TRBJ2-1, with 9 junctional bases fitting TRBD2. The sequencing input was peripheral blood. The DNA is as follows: TGTGCCAGCAGTTTACAACTAGCGGGCAATGAGCAGTTCTTC. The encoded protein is CASSLQLAGNEQFF.